This TCR beta chain is drawn from a study of T cell repertoires in cytomegalovirus infection. This CDR3 region has 15 residues. Germline V gene sequence: CDR1 SNHLY, CDR2 FYNNEI. V lost 4 bases to trimming and J lost 4 bases; unmatched junction nucleotides: 4. Each CDR3 protein gets one entry after TCRdb re-called the reads with MiXCR. Of some 450,000 distinct CDR3 sequences detected, around 32% appear once; the ten largest clones hold roughly an eighth. This chain uses TRBV2 with TRBJ2-2; 9 bases are shared with TRBD1. The receptor was derived from a human donor in good health (CMV status not recorded). Some clones in this sample may be carry-over from other donors' samples. Sequenced sample: PBMCs. CDR3 DNA: TGTGCCAGCAGTGTCGGGACAGGGTTCACCGGGGAGCTGTTTTTT. This codes for CASSVGTGFTGELFF. Together with reference TRBV2 and TRBJ2-2, the CDR3 gives the full variable domain: EPEVTQTPSHQVTQMGQEVILRCVPISNHLYFYWYRQILGQKVEFLVSFYNNEISEKSEIFDDQFSVERPDGSNFTLKIRSTKLEDSAMYFCASSVGTGFTGELFFGEGSRLTVL.